These T cell receptor beta chains were read from a single sample in a study of CD8 T cells in Susac syndrome. TCRdb re-called the immunoSEQ multiplex PCR reads with MiXCR, one entry per CDR3 protein. The sample holds about 130,000 distinct CDR3 sequences; 95% are singletons and the top ten take roughly 0.17%. Material: CD8+ T cells from PBMCs. The origin of the receptors is a human donor with Susac syndrome. CDR3s include the opening cysteine and the closing phenylalanine or tryptophan. Fields, in order: D gene, V gene, J gene, CDR3 length, clone size, CDR3 protein, CDR3 DNA. D genes are given only for firm matches. Clone size is stated in some rows and not others, as once, few, many or a class when expanded.

NA,TRBV7-7,TRBJ2-1,15,NA,CASSLGGSGNNEQFF,TGTGCTAGCAGCTTAGGGGGGTCTGGGAACAATGAGCAGTTCTTC
NA,TRBV24-1,TRBJ2-2,14,NA,CATSVTGLAGELFF,TGTGCCACCAGTGTAACAGGGTTGGCCGGGGAGCTGTTTTTT
NA,TRBV12-3/TRBV12-4,TRBJ1-5,15,NA,CASSEGTSRNQPQHF,TGTGCCAGCAGCGAAGGGACAAGTCGCAATCAGCCCCAGCATTTT
TRBD1,TRBV6-6,TRBJ2-7,13,NA,CATGQGSYYEQYF,TGTGCCACCGGACAGGGGTCCTACTACGAGCAGTACTTC
NA,TRBV11-2,TRBJ2-1,15,NA,CASSLEYRVGNEQFF,TGTGCCAGCAGCTTAGAGTACAGGGTCGGCAATGAGCAGTTCTTC
TRBD2,TRBV25-1,TRBJ2-1,14,NA,CASVSGTSYNEQFF,TGTGCCAGTGTTAGCGGGACCTCCTACAATGAGCAGTTCTTC
TRBD1,TRBV2,TRBJ2-7,14,NA,CANTRQGHPYEQYF,TGTGCCAACACTAGACAGGGACACCCCTACGAGCAGTACTTC
NA,TRBV27,TRBJ1-1,14,NA,CASSLWEGSTEAFF,TGTGCCAGCAGTTTATGGGAGGGTTCAACTGAAGCTTTCTTT
NA,TRBV19,TRBJ2-5,15,NA,CASSTREGGKETQYF,TGTGCCAGTAGTACTCGGGAAGGGGGTAAAGAGACCCAGTACTTC
NA,TRBV29-1,TRBJ1-1,12,NA,CSDGREGTEAFF,TGCAGCGATGGGAGGGAAGGGACTGAAGCTTTCTTT
NA,TRBV10-3,TRBJ2-7,11,NA,CAIAMTGEQYF,TGTGCCATCGCTATGACGGGAGAGCAGTACTTC
NA,TRBV7-9,TRBJ2-1,13,NA,CASSSPGNNEQFF,TGTGCCAGCAGTTCTCCCGGAAACAATGAGCAGTTCTTC
NA,TRBV9,TRBJ2-1,14,NA,CASSTSGTQEQQFF,TGTGCCAGCAGCACCTCCGGGACACAGGAGCAGCAGTTCTTC
NA,TRBV28,TRBJ2-4,15,NA,CASSAGSIVHNIQYF,TGTGCCAGCAGTGCCGGGAGTATCGTCCATAACATTCAGTACTTC
NA,TRBV15,TRBJ2-7,12,NA,CATSHSRDEQYF,TGTGCCACCAGCCATTCCCGGGACGAGCAGTACTTC
NA,TRBV6-5,TRBJ2-2,14,once,CASSYYKGAGELFF,TGTGCCAGCAGTTACTACAAAGGGGCCGGGGAGCTGTTTTTT
TRBD2,TRBV9,TRBJ2-3,15,NA,CASSRTSGTTDTQYF,TGTGCCAGCAGCAGGACTAGCGGAACCACAGATACGCAGTATTTT
NA,TRBV4-1,TRBJ2-7,15,NA,CASSQEHSGAYEQYF,TGCGCCAGCAGCCAAGAGCATAGCGGAGCCTACGAGCAGTACTTC
TRBD1,TRBV6-6,TRBJ2-3,14,NA,CASSYSTGEDTQYF,TGTGCCAGCAGTTACTCGACAGGGGAGGATACGCAGTATTTT
NA,TRBV9,TRBJ2-1,15,NA,CASSVDGRGGGEQFF,TGTGCCAGCAGCGTAGATGGCAGGGGCGGCGGTGAGCAGTTCTTC
NA,TRBV28,TRBJ2-3,15,NA,CASRLTAYSTDTQYF,TGTGCCAGCAGGCTGACAGCCTACAGCACAGATACGCAGTATTTT
NA,TRBV28,TRBJ1-5,13,NA,CASRPHSNQPQHF,TGTGCCAGCAGGCCACATAGCAATCAGCCCCAGCATTTT
TRBD2,TRBV6-6,TRBJ2-7,16,NA,CASSLGLAGSSYEQYF,TGTGCCAGCAGTTTGGGACTAGCGGGAAGCTCCTACGAGCAGTACTTC
NA,TRBV6-5,TRBJ2-1,12,NA,CASGDLYNEQFF,TGTGCCAGCGGAGACCTCTACAATGAGCAGTTCTTC
NA,TRBV5-1,TRBJ2-7,14,NA,CASSGTESSYEQYF,TGCGCCAGTTCCGGGACGGAGAGCTCCTACGAGCAGTACTTC
TRBD1,TRBV10-3,TRBJ1-4,12,NA,CAIQGSDEKLFF,TGTGCCATACAGGGGAGTGATGAAAAACTGTTTTTT
NA,TRBV4-1,TRBJ1-2,16,NA,CASSQEGDWGRYGYTF,TGCGCCAGCAGCCAAGAGGGGGACTGGGGCCGGTATGGCTACACCTTC
TRBD2,TRBV30,TRBJ2-1,14,NA,CAWTLAGVYNEQFF,TGTGCCTGGACCCTAGCGGGGGTCTACAATGAGCAGTTCTTC
TRBD1,TRBV27,TRBJ1-2,13,NA,CASSAGGIYGYTF,TGTGCCAGCAGTGCAGGGGGCATCTATGGCTACACCTTC
NA,TRBV30,TRBJ1-2,15,NA,CAWDGGQATLYGYTF,TGTGCCTGGGACGGGGGGCAGGCGACCCTCTATGGCTACACCTTC
NA,TRBV28,TRBJ2-7,13,NA,CASTPWASYEQYF,TGTGCCAGCACCCCCTGGGCATCCTACGAGCAGTACTTC
TRBD1,TRBV6-5,TRBJ2-7,13,once,CASSGTGRDEQYF,TGTGCCAGCAGCGGGACAGGGCGCGACGAGCAGTACTTC
TRBD2,TRBV27,TRBJ2-3,16,NA,CASSPRTSGERDTQYF,TGTGCCAGCAGCCCCCGGACTAGCGGGGAACGGGATACGCAGTATTTT
NA,TRBV6-1,TRBJ2-3,15,NA,CASSDLGQSTDTQYF,TGTGCCAGCAGTGACCTGGGACAAAGCACAGATACGCAGTATTTT
NA,TRBV20-1,TRBJ2-2,17,once,CSAREGDSLGPDGELFF,TGCAGTGCTAGAGAAGGGGACTCCCTCGGTCCGGACGGGGAGCTGTTTTTT
TRBD1,TRBV12-5,TRBJ1-4,12,once,CARRDRLEKLFF,TGTGCTAGAAGGGACAGACTTGAAAAACTGTTTTTT
TRBD2,TRBV20-1,TRBJ2-7,16,NA,CSARGGMTSGTYEQYF,TGCAGTGCTAGAGGGGGAATGACTAGCGGGACCTACGAGCAGTACTTC
NA,TRBV6-5,TRBJ2-7,16,once,CASSYGMVGGAYEQYF,TGTGCCAGCAGTTACGGGATGGTTGGCGGCGCCTACGAGCAGTACTTC
NA,TRBV27,TRBJ1-2,13,few,CASSLFQGYGYTF,TGTGCCAGCAGTTTATTCCAGGGCTATGGCTACACCTTC
NA,TRBV30,TRBJ2-3,16,NA,CAWSVRWQISTDTQYF,TGTGCCTGGAGTGTAAGGTGGCAGATTAGCACAGATACGCAGTATTTT
NA,TRBV12-3/TRBV12-4,TRBJ2-7,14,NA,CASTDRGPDYEQYF,TGTGCCAGCACCGACCGTGGTCCAGACTACGAGCAGTACTTC